Each of the 27 T cell receptor beta chains below was sequenced from the same sample in a study of T cells in Graves' hyperthyroidism and ophthalmopathy. RNA transcripts yielded amplified TCR beta CDR3 regions. HTBI primers were employed in a first-round RT-PCR of the TCR CDR3. TCRdb recomputed calls from the multiplex PCR reads with MiXCR, one row per CDR3 protein. This sample carries hundreds of thousands of distinct CDR3 sequences, around 16% of them seen once, and the ten largest clones take 3.5% to 4%. Sequenced input: blood. The receptors shown here come from a woman younger than 45 with Graves' hyperthyroidism.

V gene TRBV20-1 combines with J gene TRBJ2-7, with 11 bases lining up with TRBD2. Germline lookup yields CDR1 DFQATT and CDR2 SNEGSKA (reference sequence). Trimming at V came to 4 bases and at J to 7 bases, leaving 9 bases not matched to a gene. The CDR3 totals 14 residues. The CDR3 reads CSANLAGGIGEQYF. In DNA form, the CDR3 reads TGCAGTGCTAACTTAGCGGGGGGGATTGGTGAGCAGTACTTC.

This chain connects TRBV5-6 to TRBJ2-3, with 7 bases fitting TRBD2. Germline V gene lookup returns CDR1 SGHDT and CDR2 YYEEEE. The CDR3 has 15 amino acids. V was pared by 3 bases and J by 2 bases, with 6 bases of the junction left unmatched. CDR3: CASSYRDYYTDTQYF. For the CDR3, the DNA is TGTGCCAGCAGCTACCGGGACTACTACACAGATACGCAGTATTTT.

This clonotype was counted ten times or more. The rearrangement joins TRBV20-1 to TRBJ2-7; D call uncertain. Germline V lookup: CDR1 DFQATT, CDR2 SNEGSKA (reference sequence). V lost 1 base, J lost 6 bases, and 16 bases lay in between. The CDR3 consists of 14 residues. CDR3 in DNA: TGCAGTGCTAGAGTTCCGCCGGGTTTCGGCGAGCAGTACTTC. It encodes CSARVPPGFGEQYF.

This chain uses TRBV11-2 with TRBJ2-2; 9 bases are a match to TRBD2. The germline CDR1 and CDR2 sequences are SGHAT and FQNNGV. This CDR3 comprises 17 residues. V gave up 5 bases and J gave up 5 bases; unmatched junction bases: 12. The CDR3, as DNA: TGTGCCAGCAGCCCACTAGCGGGCGAAAGCCATACCGGGGAGCTGTTTTTT. Encoded protein: CASSPLAGESHTGELFF.

In this sample, this clonotype turned up many times. The CDR3 nucleotides read TGTGCCAGCAGCTTTACCGGGACAGTATACAATGAGCAGTTCTTC. Translated, it gives CASSFTGTVYNEQFF. The V gene is TRBV11-2, the J gene TRBJ2-1; 7 nucleotides align to TRBD1. CDR3 length equals 15 residues. V shed 3 bases and J 4 bases; nucleotides not matched to a gene: 6. The V gene's germline CDR1 is SGHAT and CDR2 FQNNGV.

This clonotype was seen at least ten times. The chain uses TRBV28 and TRBJ2-7; TRBD1 aligns across 9 bases. The CDR3 totals 14 residues. Germline CDR1 is MDHEN and CDR2 is SYDVKM. V lost 5 bases and J lost 5; bases outside the gene matches: 7. The CDR3: CASSLRDRENEQYF. The CDR3 DNA follows: TGTGCCAGCAGTCTCCGGGACAGGGAAAACGAGCAGTACTTC.

This clonotype was counted ten times or more. The chain carries TRBV28 and TRBJ2-1, with D possibly being TRBD1 (6 bases). The V gene lost 5 bases and the J gene lost 5 bases, with 13 bases spanning the gap. CDR1 is MDHEN, CDR2 SYDVKM, per germline. The length of the CDR3 is 14 residues. The CDR3 nucleotides are TGTGCCAGCAGTAGTAGGGGACACGACAATGAGCAGTTCTTC. It is translated as CASSSRGHDNEQFF.

Comment on this clonotype: A read error is possible here, since a much larger clone lies one base away. The chain combines TRBV4-1 with TRBJ2-5; 7 bases fit TRBD2. CDR3 length: 15 amino acids. After removal of 4 bases from V and 6 bases from J, the junction contained 11 bases not matched to a gene. Germline lookup yields CDR1 MGHRA and CDR2 YSYEKL. This CDR3 reads CASSLEGLGEQTQYF. CDR3 DNA sequence: TGCGCCAGCAGCCTGGAAGGACTAGGCGAGCAGACCCAGTACTTC.

Remarks on this clonotype: Being one base from a much bigger clone, this may be a read error. The chain couples TRBV2 to TRBJ2-5, with 9 bases aligning to TRBD2. This CDR3 comprises 14 residues. Germline assignment: CDR1 SNHLY and CDR2 FYNNEI. J gave up 4 bases and V 7 bases, and 7 bases lay outside the gene matches. The CDR3 protein is CASKREALRETQYF. The CDR3 DNA is TGTGCCAGCAAGCGGGAGGCGCTTCGAGAGACCCAGTACTTC.

A word on this clonotype: This sequence may be a read error, since a much larger clone differs from it by one base. The chain employs TRBV5-8 and TRBJ1-1; D unresolved. Germline V gives CDR1 SGHTS, CDR2 YDEGEE. The length of the CDR3 is 15 residues. Trimming took off 1 base at V and 4 bases at J, with 14 bases between the two ends. CDR3 residues: CASSLSRCSGTEAFF. The CDR3 DNA follows: TGTGCCAGCAGCTTGTCGCGCTGCAGCGGCACTGAAGCTTTCTTT. Together with reference TRBV5-8 and TRBJ1-1, the CDR3 gives the full variable domain: EAGVTQSPTHLIKTRGQQATLRCSPISGHTSVYWYQQALGLGLQFLLWYDEGEERNRGNFPPRFSGRQFPNYSSELNVNALELEDSALYLCASSLSRCSGTEAFFGQGTRLTVV.

The chain carries TRBV20-1 and TRBJ2-3, with a possible D match to TRBD1 (5 bases). Germline loops: CDR1 DFQATT, CDR2 SNEGSKA (reference sequence). This CDR3 is built from 14 residues. V dropped 3 bases and J dropped 4 bases, with 14 bases sitting between them. The CDR3 loop reads CSASSTVGADTQYF. The CDR3 DNA is TGCAGTGCTAGTTCGACAGTAGGAGCAGATACGCAGTATTTT.

This clonotype was picked up a small number of times. This CDR3 reads CASRREQVYEQFF. The DNA for the CDR3 is TGCGCCAGCAGGCGGGAGCAGGTCTATGAGCAGTTCTTC. This chain joins TRBV4-3 and TRBJ2-1, with 7 nucleotides matching TRBD2. The J segment lost 8 bases and the V segment lost 6 bases, leaving 7 bases of the junction unmatched. The CDR3 sequence is 13 residues long. Per the germline V gene, CDR1 is LGHNA and CDR2 is YSLEER.

This clonotype was seen a few times. The chain employs TRBV11-1 and TRBJ2-7; 9 bases match TRBD2. In germline, CDR1 is SGHAT, CDR2 FQDESV (reference sequence). V gave up 1 base and J gave up 2 bases; unmatched junction bases: 6. The CDR3 sequence is 16 residues long. The DNA of the CDR3 is TGTGCCAGCAGCTTAGTCGGGCTAGCGGGGACCTACGAGCAGTACTTC. The encoded protein is CASSLVGLAGTYEQYF.

The CDR3 sequence: CASSDGLVANTGELFF. In DNA, the CDR3 is TGCGCCAGCAGTGACGGGCTAGTGGCGAACACCGGGGAGCTGTTTTTT. V usage is TRBV10-1 and J usage is TRBJ2-2, with no clear D. CDR1 is WNHNN and CDR2 is SYGVQD in the germline V gene (reference sequence). The CDR3 is 16 amino acids. V was clipped by 3 bases and J by 0 bases, with 11 bases between them.

This clonotype was detected ten times or more. V gene TRBV20-1 combines with J gene TRBJ2-2; 8 positions agree with TRBD2. Germline-derived CDR1 and CDR2 are DFQATT and SNEGSKA (reference sequence). This CDR3 is 14 amino acids long. V lost 2 bases and J lost 2; bases outside the gene matches: 1. For the CDR3, the DNA is TGCAGTGCTAGAACTAGCGGAAACACCGGGGAGCTGTTTTTT. The encoded protein is CSARTSGNTGELFF.

The CDR3 nucleotides are TGTGCCAGCAGCTGGGGTGACAGGCGGACCGGGGAGCTGTTTTTT. Protein sequence: CASSWGDRRTGELFF. The rearrangement joins TRBV5-6 to TRBJ2-2; perhaps TRBD1 as D (6 bases). V lost 3 bases to trimming and J lost 5 bases, with 14 bases between them. CDR3 length equals 15 residues. The germline CDR1 and CDR2 sequences are SGHDT and YYEEEE.

This clonotype was found many times. The chain joins TRBV27 to TRBJ2-7, with D possibly matching TRBD2 (6 bases). The germline V and J ends were trimmed by 0 bases and 3 bases, with 6 bases remaining between them. There are 13 residues in the CDR3. Germline CDR1 and CDR2: MNHEY and SMNVEV (reference sequence). The CDR3 coding sequence is TGTGCCAGCAGTTTATCGCGGGGCTACGAGCAGTACTTC. This codes for CASSLSRGYEQYF.

The table lists this clonotype with many counts. The chain employs TRBV6-1 and TRBJ2-2; 12 bases agree with TRBD2. The V gene's germline CDR1 is MNHNS and CDR2 SASEGT. V lost 6 bases to trimming and J lost 7 bases; unmatched junction nucleotides: 9. The CDR3 runs to 16 residues. The CDR3 is CASSLYGTSGFGELFF. The CDR3 nucleotides read TGTGCCAGCAGCCTATATGGGACTAGCGGGTTCGGGGAGCTGTTTTTT.

This clonotype was seen at least ten times. V and J are TRBV12-3 or TRBV12-4 and TRBJ1-5; the D is unclear. The germline V and J ends were trimmed by 1 base and 6 bases, with 7 bases remaining between them. CDR3 length: 13 residues. The CDR3 is CASSLEGSQPQHF. Here the CDR3 DNA reads TGTGCCAGCAGTTTAGAAGGGAGTCAGCCCCAGCATTTT.

The chain has TRBV6-1 and TRBJ1-5; TRBD1 matches 7 bases. Unmatched junction bases numbered 6, after V lost 5 bases and J lost 2 bases. Germline values: CDR1 MNHNS, CDR2 SASEGT. The CDR3 has 15 amino acids. CDR3 amino acids: CASSLQGEGNQPQHF. DNA for the CDR3: TGTGCCAGCAGTCTGCAGGGGGAGGGCAATCAGCCCCAGCATTTT.

The chain combines TRBV5-4 with TRBJ2-3; D is uncertain. The germline V gene has CDR1 SGHNT and CDR2 YYREEE (reference sequence). This CDR3 spans 14 amino acids. Trimming pared 0 bases from V and 4 bases from J, leaving 9 bases between. Here the CDR3 reads CASSLVSSPDTQYF. The CDR3 DNA is TGTGCCAGCAGCTTGGTTTCCAGCCCAGATACGCAGTATTTT.

This clonotype was found many times. V is TRBV28 and J is TRBJ2-7; 10 nucleotides agree with TRBD2. Germline CDR1 reads MDHEN; CDR2 reads SYDVKM. The junction had 8 bases not matched to a gene; V was cut back by 3 bases and J by 6 bases. The CDR3 spans 15 residues. The CDR3 is CASSLRVSGRSEQYF. CDR3 DNA: TGTGCCAGCAGTTTGAGGGTTAGCGGGAGGAGCGAGCAGTACTTC.

To note about this clonotype: A read error may be the cause here, since a much bigger clone is one base away. CDR3 loop: CASSPGQGIHEQFF. The CDR3 DNA sequence: TGTGCCAGCTCACCGGGTCAGGGCATCCACGAGCAGTTCTTC. The chain links TRBV18 to TRBJ2-1, with D possibly TRBD1 on 5 matching bases. Germline CDR1 reads KGHSH; CDR2 reads LQKENI. V dropped 3 bases and J dropped 10 bases, with 16 bases sitting between them. The CDR3 runs to 14 residues.

In its sample, this clonotype was seen a few times. The chain uses TRBV20-1 and TRBJ1-6; D gene unclear. Trimming removed 6 bases from V and 6 bases from J, with 21 bases in between. The CDR3 runs 16 residues. Germline V lookup: CDR1 DFQATT, CDR2 SNEGSKA (reference sequence). The DNA of the CDR3 is TGCAGTGCCGGTGGGGTGCCAGACCCCTTTAATTCACCCCTCCACTTT. This gives the protein CSAGGVPDPFNSPLHF.

This clonotype has at least ten counts. CDR3 DNA: TGTGCCAGCAGCTTATTCCAGCCCTCTGAAGCTTTCTTT. It codes for CASSLFQPSEAFF. V and J are TRBV7-9 and TRBJ1-1; D uncertain. Germline V CDR1 and CDR2: SEHNR, FQNEAQ (reference sequence). The ends were cut back, 2 bases at V and 6 bases at J, with 10 bases in the middle. CDR3 size: 13 residues.

This clonotype was detected a few times. The chain joins TRBV6-1 to TRBJ1-6; maybe TRBD1 (6 bases). The CDR3 covers 15 residues. Trimming took off 5 bases at V and 1 base at J, with 9 bases between the two ends. CDR1 MNHNS and CDR2 SASEGT come from the germline V gene. The CDR3 is CASSYQGSYNSPLHF. The CDR3 DNA sequence: TGTGCCAGCAGTTATCAGGGGTCCTATAATTCACCCCTCCACTTT.

This clonotype showed up many times. This chain joins TRBV28 and TRBJ2-7, with D perhaps matching TRBD1 (5 bases). Germline CDR1 and CDR2: MDHEN and SYDVKM. The CDR3 has 15 residues. V lost 1 base and J 1 base, leaving 11 bases between the germline ends. The CDR3, as DNA: TGTGCCAGCAGTTTATCCAAGGGGTTTTCCTACGAGCAGTACTTC. Protein: CASSLSKGFSYEQYF. The whole variable domain, filled in from reference TRBV28 and TRBJ2-7, reads DVKVTQSSRYLVKRTGEKVFLECVQDMDHENMFWYRQDPGLGLRLIYFSYDVKMKEKGDIPEGYSVSREKKERFSLILESASTNQTSMYLCASSLSKGFSYEQYFGPGTRLTVT.